Presented here are 25 T cell receptor beta chains from one specimen sequenced in a study of T-cell memory formation after mild COVID-19. One entry per CDR3 protein results from TCRdb running MiXCR on the 5' RACE reads. The sample lists roughly 62,000 distinct CDR3 sequences, about 10% occurring once. The specimen was PBMCs or a T cell subset sorted from them (not recorded which). Every receptor here comes from a man between 18 and 35 years old who had mild COVID-19 (a few samples of this study predate the infection). Cell type and time point are not known.

This sequence joins TRBV7-2 and TRBJ2-4; no clear D gene. The CDR3 extends over 13 amino acids. Looked up from germline, CDR1 is SGHTA and CDR2 is FQGNSA. Trimming shortened V by 3 bases and J by 6 bases, and 9 bases separated the two germline ends. CDR3: CASSFENLNIQYF. The CDR3 DNA reads TGTGCCAGCAGCTTTGAAAATTTAAACATTCAGTACTTC.

The chain joins TRBV6-5 to TRBJ2-1; D possibly matches TRBD1 or TRBD2 (5 bases each). The ends were cut back, 0 bases at V and 0 bases at J, with 15 bases in the middle. The V gene's germline CDR1 is MNHEY and CDR2 SVGAGI. CDR3 size: 18 residues. CDR3 coding DNA: TGTGCCAGCAGTTACTCGAGGCACGTGAGGGGCTCCTACAATGAGCAGTTCTTC. This gives the protein CASSYSRHVRGSYNEQFF.

This clonotype was observed a few times. The V call is TRBV10-3, the J call TRBJ2-1, with 10 positions matching TRBD2. The J segment lost 9 bases and the V segment lost 0 bases, leaving 8 bases of the junction unmatched. Germline CDR1 and CDR2: ENHRY and SYGVKD. The CDR3 extends over 16 amino acids. In DNA form, the CDR3 reads TGTGCCATCAGTGAGTCCCTAAGCGGGGGGGCCGCTGAGCAGTTCTTC. The encoded protein is CAISESLSGGAAEQFF.

The J gene is TRBJ2-5, the V gene TRBV11-2; D not resolved. Trimming cost V 6 bases and J 3 bases, with 14 bases left between them. The CDR3 loop spans 14 amino acids. Germline CDR1 reads SGHAT; CDR2 reads FQNNGV. The CDR3 sequence: CASRDNKWKETQYF. The CDR3 coding sequence is TGTGCCAGCAGAGATAACAAGTGGAAAGAGACCCAGTACTTC.

The chain links TRBV28 to TRBJ2-1, with TRBD1 matching 7 bases. The V gene end was trimmed by 3 bases and the J gene end by 7 bases; junction bases not matched to a gene: 9. The germline V gene has CDR1 MDHEN and CDR2 SYDVKM. There are 15 residues in the CDR3. The CDR3 spells CASSFIGNRGNEQFF. The CDR3 nucleotides are TGTGCCAGCAGTTTTATAGGTAACAGGGGAAATGAGCAGTTCTTC.

The V and J genes are TRBV3-1 and TRBJ2-7; D is unclear. Trimming pared 4 bases from V and 0 bases from J, leaving 7 bases between. Germline CDR1 is LGHDT and CDR2 is YNNKEL (reference sequence). This CDR3 spans 13 amino acids. CDR3 nucleotides: TGTGCCAGCAGCCCCCGAAGCTCCTACGAGCAGTACTTC. Translated, it gives CASSPRSSYEQYF.

The chain joins TRBV6-2 or TRBV6-3 to TRBJ2-3; possibly TRBD1 or TRBD2 for D (5 bases each). The CDR3 spans 17 residues. CDR1 is MNHEY, CDR2 SVGEGT, per germline. V shed 5 bases and J shed 0 bases, with 18 bases lying between them. This CDR3 is CASSRPLGDLSTDTQYF. CDR3 bases: TGTGCCAGCAGTCGCCCCTTGGGGGACCTTAGCACAGATACGCAGTATTTT.

The table lists this clonotype with many counts. Sequence at one end of the junction differs from germline and may be a read error. V and J are TRBV29-1 and TRBJ2-2; tentative D call: TRBD1 (5 bases). This CDR3 has 14 residues. Germline CDR1 and CDR2: SQVTM and ANQGSEA. The CDR3 DNA follows: TGCAGCGTGGGGTCACCAGGGAACGCCGGGGAGCTGTTTTTT. It specifies CSVGSPGNAGELFF.

V usage is TRBV11-2 and J usage is TRBJ2-3; 7 bases line up with TRBD2. There are 14 residues in the CDR3. V lost 5 bases and J lost 12; bases outside the gene matches: 14. CDR1 is SGHAT and CDR2 is FQNNGV in the germline V gene. In DNA, the CDR3 is TGTGCCAGCAGCCCCGCAGCGCGGGGGTACCGACAGTATTTT. Encoded protein: CASSPAARGYRQYF.

This clonotype showed up just a few times. V gene TRBV5-6 combines with J gene TRBJ1-2; TRBD1 is a possible D gene (5 bases). The V gene's germline CDR1 is SGHDT and CDR2 YYEEEE. The CDR3 totals 16 residues. Trimming cost V 0 bases and J 8 bases, with 20 bases left between them. The CDR3 is CASSLGQTPRLVGYTF. The CDR3 bases are TGTGCCAGCAGCTTGGGACAGACCCCACGCCTGGTGGGCTACACCTTC.

This clonotype has only a few counts. The J gene is TRBJ2-5, the V gene TRBV20-1; TRBD1 aligns across 9 bases. Trimming took 2 bases from V and 2 from J; bases not matched to a gene: 3. The CDR3 extends over 14 amino acids. Per the germline V gene, CDR1 is DFQATT and CDR2 is SNEGSKA (reference sequence). In DNA form, the CDR3 reads TGCAGTGCTAGACTCGGGACAGGGCAAGAGACCCAGTACTTC. It specifies CSARLGTGQETQYF.

A few counts support this clonotype. The chain links TRBV7-9 to TRBJ1-5; D call uncertain. The length of the CDR3 is 13 residues. Germline CDR1 SEHNR, CDR2 FQNEAQ (reference sequence). V was clipped by 1 base and J by 6 bases, with 7 bases between them. CDR3 nucleotides: TGTGCCAGCAGCTTAGATTGGTCTCAGCCCCAGCATTTT. Amino acids: CASSLDWSQPQHF.

The chain recombines TRBV7-2 with TRBJ2-3; 7 bases fit TRBD2. J gave up 5 bases and V 1 base, and 9 bases lay outside the gene matches. Germline assignment: CDR1 SGHTA and CDR2 FQGNSA. The CDR3 sequence is 16 residues long. In DNA, the CDR3 is TGTGCCAGCAGCTTAGGAACTAGCGCTTTAGGAGATACGCAGTATTTT. Encoded protein: CASSLGTSALGDTQYF.

Within the sample, this clonotype is medium-sized (0.01 to 0.1%). This sequence joins TRBV7-2 and TRBJ2-1, with 10 bases that match TRBD2. The V segment lost 5 bases and the J segment 0 bases; nucleotides outside the gene matches: 10. Germline lookup yields CDR1 SGHTA and CDR2 FQGNSA. This CDR3 is built from 18 residues. The CDR3 sequence is CASSLAVAGGDSYNEQFF. As DNA, the CDR3 is TGTGCCAGCAGCCTCGCCGTAGCGGGGGGAGACTCCTACAATGAGCAGTTCTTC.

This clonotype was seen only a few times. The genes are TRBV5-1 and TRBJ2-5; D is ambiguous. Germline CDR1 reads SGHRS; CDR2 reads YFSETQ. The CDR3 extends over 13 amino acids. The V end was cut by 0 bases, the J end by 3 bases, with 6 bases between. CDR3: CASSLGPEETQYF. DNA of the CDR3: TGCGCCAGCAGCTTGGGTCCAGAAGAGACCCAGTACTTC.

This clonotype turned up a few times. CDR3 DNA: TGTGCCAGCAGCACGACCCTAGGGGGGCATGAGCAGTTCTTC. Protein product: CASSTTLGGHEQFF. The chain carries TRBV11-2 and TRBJ2-1; D tentatively fits TRBD1 or TRBD2 (6 bases each). Looked up from germline, CDR1 is SGHAT and CDR2 is FQNNGV. The germline V and J ends were trimmed by 5 bases and 8 bases, with 16 bases remaining between them. CDR3 length equals 14 residues.

This clonotype occurred a few times. V is TRBV9 and J is TRBJ2-2; the D is unclear. Trimming took off 4 bases at V and 5 bases at J, with 6 bases between the two ends. This CDR3 has 12 residues. The germline V gene has CDR1 SGDLS and CDR2 YYNGEE. CDR3 coding DNA: TGTGCCAGCAGCTTCCTTACCGGGGAGCTGTTTTTT. This codes for CASSFLTGELFF.

This clonotype was observed a handful of times. The chain has TRBV7-2 and TRBJ2-5; D is perhaps TRBD1 or TRBD2 (5 bases each). V was clipped by 1 base and J by 14 bases, with 20 bases between them. The CDR3 runs to 14 residues. Germline V gene data show CDR1 as SGHTA and CDR2 as FQGNSA. CDR3 DNA sequence: TGTGCCAGCAGCTTAGTAGCGACCCGGGACCCCCCTTACTTC. Amino acid sequence: CASSLVATRDPPYF.

This clonotype was observed a handful of times. The chain links TRBV7-8 to TRBJ2-7; TRBD1 matches 7 bases. Trimming at V came to 4 bases and at J to 8 bases, leaving 11 bases not matched to a gene. This CDR3 comprises 14 residues. Germline CDR1 and CDR2: SGHVS and FQNEAQ. In nucleotides, the CDR3 is TGTGCCAGCAGCTCAGCCAGGGGGTTGTACCAGCAGTACTTC. This encodes CASSSARGLYQQYF.

The V and J genes are TRBV4-2 and TRBJ2-4; 7 nucleotides match TRBD1. The CDR3 has 22 amino acids. Unmatched junction bases numbered 22, after V lost 2 bases and J lost 0 bases. In germline, CDR1 is LGHNA, CDR2 YNFKEQ. CDR3 nucleotide sequence: TGTGCCAGCAGCCAATTCCTCAGGGACAGTCGAATTACAGAGGTAGCCAAAAACATTCAGTACTTC. It specifies CASSQFLRDSRITEVAKNIQYF.

This clonotype was picked up a small number of times. J is TRBJ1-3 and V is TRBV5-1; TRBD1 might be the D (6 bases). Deletions cut 4 bases from V and 0 bases from J, with 11 bases between. In germline, CDR1 is SGHRS, CDR2 YFSETQ. CDR3 length: 15 residues. The CDR3 DNA sequence: TGCGCCAGCAGCAAAGGACAGCCCTCTGGAAACACCATATATTTT. It translates to CASSKGQPSGNTIYF.

On this clonotype: The CDR3 carries no conserved terminal phenylalanine or tryptophan, so it likely arises from a read error. The chain combines TRBV7-9 with TRBJ2-1; TRBD1 is a possible D gene (6 bases). The CDR3 is made up of 16 amino acids. Germline V CDR1 and CDR2: SEHNR, FQNEAQ (reference sequence). Trimming took 0 bases from V and 2 from J, leaving 11 bases between them. CDR3 region: CASSLALAGAYNEQFL. CDR3 DNA sequence: TGTGCCAGCAGCTTAGCGTTGGCAGGGGCCTACAATGAGCAGTTCTTA.

By its share, this clonotype is medium-sized. The V gene is TRBV15, the J gene TRBJ2-1, with 12 bases matching TRBD2. This CDR3 spans 17 amino acids. CDR1 is LNHNV, CDR2 YYDKDF, per germline (reference sequence). The trim removed 5 bases at V and 10 bases at J, leaving 15 bases unmatched. In DNA form, the CDR3 reads TGTGCCACCAGCGGCGGACTAGCGGGGAGATCCAATAGCGAGCAGTTCTTC. Its protein product is CATSGGLAGRSNSEQFF.

The chain uses TRBV5-5 and TRBJ1-5; the D gene is possibly TRBD1 (6 bases). The ends were cut back, 0 bases at V and 2 bases at J, with 15 bases in the middle. Germline V lookup: CDR1 SGHKS, CDR2 YYEKEE (reference sequence). CDR3 length equals 17 residues. The CDR3 nucleotides are TGTGCCAGCAGCTTGGACGGTAGCGCAGGGGGCAATCAGCCCCAGCATTTT. It yields the protein CASSLDGSAGGNQPQHF.

The chain has TRBV5-1 and TRBJ1-1, with D possibly matching TRBD1 (6 bases). There are 14 residues in the CDR3. CDR1 SGHRS and CDR2 YFSETQ come from the germline V gene. V was shortened by 0 bases and J by 0 bases, with 6 bases between the two germline ends. CDR3 sequence: CASSLDRVNTEAFF. CDR3 in DNA: TGCGCCAGCAGCTTGGACAGGGTGAACACTGAAGCTTTCTTT.